The rows below give T cell receptor beta chains drawn from one sample of a study of identical twins. TCRdb re-derived calls from the 5' RACE reads in MiXCR, one entry per CDR3 protein. Among 410,000 or so distinct CDR3 sequences listed, around 20% were seen once. The source material was naive T cells sorted from blood. Receptor source: a man between 45 and 60 years old in good health. CDR3s include the opening cysteine and the closing phenylalanine or tryptophan. A D gene is named only where the DNA matches it firmly. Only some rows state a clone size, as once, few, many or a class for expanded clones.

d_gene	v_gene	j_gene	abundance	CDR3nt	CDR3aa
.	TRBV28	TRBJ2-1	.	TGTGCCAGCCTAACACCGTTCGCCACCTACAATGAGCAGTTCTTC	CASLTPFATYNEQFF
.	TRBV7-9	TRBJ1-1	many	TGTGCCAGCAGCTTAGTGTCGGGGACTGAAGCTTTCTTT	CASSLVSGTEAFF
TRBD1	TRBV19	TRBJ1-2	few	TGTGCCAGTACCCCCGGACAGGGGTATGGCTACACCTTC	CASTPGQGYGYTF
TRBD1	TRBV12-5	TRBJ2-2	.	TGTGCTAGTGGTTTGCTCTCCGGGACAGGGAAAGGCGGGGAGCTGTTTTTT	CASGLLSGTGKGGELFF
.	TRBV7-2	TRBJ2-7	.	TGTCCCAGCAGCTTAGCGACCTTCTCCTACGAGCAGTACTTC	CPSSLATFSYEQYF
.	TRBV6-1	TRBJ1-2	.	TGTGCCAGCAGTGAGGGCAGGACCTGGGGCTACCCCTTC	CASSEGRTWGYPF
.	TRBV20-1	TRBJ2-5	.	TGCAGTACAACTATCGATCCGGACCCCGAAGAGACCCAGTACTTC	CSTTIDPDPEETQYF
TRBD1	TRBV7-8	TRBJ2-1	few	TGTGCCAGCAGCTTTACAGGACAGGGCCGGCAGTTCTTC	CASSFTGQGRQFF
.	TRBV7-9	TRBJ2-3	many	TGTGCCAGCAGCTTAAGGGCAGGGCGCACAGATACGCAGTATTTT	CASSLRAGRTDTQYF
.	TRBV6-5	TRBJ2-7	.	TGTGCCAGCAGTTTCAGACAGGGAGGTGGTCGGGAGCAGTACTTC	CASSFRQGGGREQYF
.	TRBV12-3/TRBV12-4	TRBJ1-1	few	TGTGCCAGCAGTTTACTTGGAGCCTATGAAGCTTTCTTT	CASSLLGAYEAFF
TRBD2	TRBV27	TRBJ2-1	.	TGTGCCAGCATGATTAGCGGGAGGGCCGGTGAGCAGTTCTTC	CASMISGRAGEQFF
.	TRBV10-3	TRBJ2-3	many	TGTGCCATCAGTGGACAGGATACGCAGTATTTT	CAISGQDTQYF
TRBD2	TRBV20-1	TRBJ2-1	.	TGCAGTGCCCAGCCTACAAGCGGGAGAAGCTACAATGAGCAGTTCTTC	CSAQPTSGRSYNEQFF
.	TRBV10-3	TRBJ2-5	.	TGTGCCATCAGTGCCTCAGAGCTAGGGGAGACCCAGTACTTC	CAISASELGETQYF
.	TRBV6-1	TRBJ2-1	many	TGTGCCAGCAGCCTACTGGGGCTCGGGAATGAGCAGTTCTTC	CASSLLGLGNEQFF
TRBD1	TRBV30	TRBJ2-1	many	TGTGCCTGGAGTGTACGAGGCAGGGGGCGCTGGGATGAGCAGTTCTTC	CAWSVRGRGRWDEQFF
TRBD1	TRBV6-1	TRBJ1-5	few	TGTGCCAGCAGCCGGACAGGGAGCGGGAATAGCAATCAGCCCCAGCATTTT	CASSRTGSGNSNQPQHF
TRBD2	TRBV5-1	TRBJ2-1	few	TGCGCCAGCAGCTTCTTCACCGGGACTAGCGGGGGAAATGAGCAGTTCTTC	CASSFFTGTSGGNEQFF
.	TRBV4-3	TRBJ2-3	.	TGCGCCAGCAGCCGCTACCTTATTTCGGTCACAGATACGCAGTATTTT	CASSRYLISVTDTQYF
.	TRBV24-1	TRBJ1-5	many	TGTGCCACCAGTGACCAGGACAAGCAGCATTTT	CATSDQDKQHF
.	TRBV6-1	TRBJ2-7	.	TGTGCCAGCGCTCATGGTAGCTCCTACGAGCAGTACTTC	CASAHGSSYEQYF
TRBD2	TRBV7-2	TRBJ2-2	few	TGTGCCAGCAGCCAAACCGGGACTACGAACACCGGGGAGCTGTTTTTT	CASSQTGTTNTGELFF